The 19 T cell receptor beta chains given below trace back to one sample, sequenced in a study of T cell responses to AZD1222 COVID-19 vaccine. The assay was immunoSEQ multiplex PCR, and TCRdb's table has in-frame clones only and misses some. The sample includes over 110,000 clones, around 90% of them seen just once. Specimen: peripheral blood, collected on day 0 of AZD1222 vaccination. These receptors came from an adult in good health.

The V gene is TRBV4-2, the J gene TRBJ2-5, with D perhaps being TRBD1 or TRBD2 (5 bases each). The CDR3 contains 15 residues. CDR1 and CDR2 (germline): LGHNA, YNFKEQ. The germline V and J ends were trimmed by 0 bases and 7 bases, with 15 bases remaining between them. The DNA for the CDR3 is TGTGCCAGCAGCCAAGATCATGGGGGTTTGGCGACCCAGTACTTC. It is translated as CASSQDHGGLATQYF.

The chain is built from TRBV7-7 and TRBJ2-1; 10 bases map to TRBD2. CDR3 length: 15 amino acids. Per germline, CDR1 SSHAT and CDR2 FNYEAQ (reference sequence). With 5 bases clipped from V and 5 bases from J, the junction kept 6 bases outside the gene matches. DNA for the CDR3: TGTGCCAGCAGCAGTGGGACTAGCGCACACAATGAGCAGTTCTTC. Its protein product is CASSSGTSAHNEQFF.

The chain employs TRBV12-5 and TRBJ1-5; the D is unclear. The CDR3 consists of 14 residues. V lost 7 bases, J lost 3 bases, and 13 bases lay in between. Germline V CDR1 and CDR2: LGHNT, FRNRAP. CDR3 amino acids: CASVLEGPNQPQHF. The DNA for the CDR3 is TGTGCTAGTGTCCTAGAGGGTCCCAATCAGCCCCAGCATTTT.

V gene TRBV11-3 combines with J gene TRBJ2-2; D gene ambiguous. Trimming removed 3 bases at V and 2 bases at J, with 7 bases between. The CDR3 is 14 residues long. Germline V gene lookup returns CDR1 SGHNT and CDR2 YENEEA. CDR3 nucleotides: TGTGCCAGCAGCTTCGTTGGTAACACCGGGGAGCTGTTTTTT. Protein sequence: CASSFVGNTGELFF.

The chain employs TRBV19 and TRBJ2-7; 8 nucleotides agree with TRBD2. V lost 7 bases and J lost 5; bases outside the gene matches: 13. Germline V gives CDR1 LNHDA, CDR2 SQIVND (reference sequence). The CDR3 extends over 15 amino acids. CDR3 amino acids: CASTGSSGSIHEQYF. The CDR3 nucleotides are TGTGCCAGTACAGGGTCGAGCGGGAGTATCCACGAGCAGTACTTC.

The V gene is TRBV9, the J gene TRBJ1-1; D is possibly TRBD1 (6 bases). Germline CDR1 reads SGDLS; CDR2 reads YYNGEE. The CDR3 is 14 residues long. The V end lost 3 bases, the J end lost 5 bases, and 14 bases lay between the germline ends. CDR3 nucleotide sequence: TGTGCCAGCAGCGCCGCTGGGGGCTCGACTGAAGCTTTCTTT. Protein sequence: CASSAAGGSTEAFF.

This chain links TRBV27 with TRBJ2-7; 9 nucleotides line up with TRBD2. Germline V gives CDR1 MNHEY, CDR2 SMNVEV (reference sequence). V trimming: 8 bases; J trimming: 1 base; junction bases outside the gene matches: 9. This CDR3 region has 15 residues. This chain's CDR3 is CASALTREGSYEQYF. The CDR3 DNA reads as TGTGCCAGCGCCTTAACGCGGGAGGGATCCTACGAGCAGTACTTC.

CDR3 DNA: TGTGCCAGCAGTTCGGATGCGGGGGTCGGGGGCTACACCTTC. Protein sequence: CASSSDAGVGGYTF. V gene TRBV27 combines with J gene TRBJ1-2; perhaps TRBD1 as D (5 bases). Trimming cost V 4 bases and J 8 bases, with 17 bases left between them. Germline-derived CDR1 and CDR2 are MNHEY and SMNVEV (reference sequence). The CDR3 contains 14 residues.

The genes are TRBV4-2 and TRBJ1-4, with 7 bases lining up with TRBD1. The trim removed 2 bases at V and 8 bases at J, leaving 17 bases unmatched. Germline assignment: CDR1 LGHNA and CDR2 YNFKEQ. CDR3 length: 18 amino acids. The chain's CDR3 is CASSQPKGKTGEGEKLFF. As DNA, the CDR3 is TGTGCCAGCAGCCAACCAAAGGGAAAAACAGGGGAAGGGGAAAAACTGTTTTTT.

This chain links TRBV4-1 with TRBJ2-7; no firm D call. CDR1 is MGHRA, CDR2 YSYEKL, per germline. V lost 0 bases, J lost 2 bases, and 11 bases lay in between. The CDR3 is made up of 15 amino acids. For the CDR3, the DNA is TGCGCCAGCAGCCAAGATGCGACACAAACCTACGAGCAGTACTTC. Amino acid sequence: CASSQDATQTYEQYF.

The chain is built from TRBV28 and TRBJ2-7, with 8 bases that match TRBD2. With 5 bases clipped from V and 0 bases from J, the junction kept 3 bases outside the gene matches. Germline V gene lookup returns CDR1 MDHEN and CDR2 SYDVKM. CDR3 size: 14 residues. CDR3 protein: CASSQSGSSYEQYF. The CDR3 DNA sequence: TGTGCCAGCAGTCAGAGCGGGAGCTCCTACGAGCAGTACTTC.

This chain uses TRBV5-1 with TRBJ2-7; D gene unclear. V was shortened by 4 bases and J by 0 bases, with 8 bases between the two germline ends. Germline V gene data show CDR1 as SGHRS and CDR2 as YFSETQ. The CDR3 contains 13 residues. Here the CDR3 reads CASSIGSSYEQYF. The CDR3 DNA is TGCGCCAGCAGCATAGGTTCCTCCTACGAGCAGTACTTC.

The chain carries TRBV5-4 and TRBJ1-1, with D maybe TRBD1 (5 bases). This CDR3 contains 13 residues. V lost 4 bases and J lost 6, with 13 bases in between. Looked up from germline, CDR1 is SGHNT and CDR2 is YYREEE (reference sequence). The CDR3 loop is CASSAQGGAEAFF. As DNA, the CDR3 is TGTGCCAGCAGCGCTCAGGGTGGCGCTGAAGCTTTCTTT.

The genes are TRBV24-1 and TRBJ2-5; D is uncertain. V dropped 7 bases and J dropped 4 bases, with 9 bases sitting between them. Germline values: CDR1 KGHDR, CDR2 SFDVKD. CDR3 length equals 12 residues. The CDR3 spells CATSQTGETQYF. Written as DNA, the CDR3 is TGTGCCACCAGCCAGACCGGAGAGACCCAGTACTTC.

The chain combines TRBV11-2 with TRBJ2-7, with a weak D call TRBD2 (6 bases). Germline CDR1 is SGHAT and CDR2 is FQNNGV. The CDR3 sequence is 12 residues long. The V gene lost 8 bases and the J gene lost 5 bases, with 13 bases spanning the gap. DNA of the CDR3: TGTGCCAGCCGCTCCGGAGGGCACGAGCAGTACTTC. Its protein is CASRSGGHEQYF.

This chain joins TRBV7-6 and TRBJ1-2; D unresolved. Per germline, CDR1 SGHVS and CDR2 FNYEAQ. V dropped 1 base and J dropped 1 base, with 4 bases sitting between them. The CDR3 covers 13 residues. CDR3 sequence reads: CASSLESNYGYTF. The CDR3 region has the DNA TGTGCCAGCAGCTTAGAGAGTAACTATGGCTACACCTTC. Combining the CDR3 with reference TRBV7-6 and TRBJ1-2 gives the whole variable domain GAGVSQSPRYKVTKRGQDVALRCDPISGHVSLYWYRQALGQGPEFLTYFNYEAQQDKSGLPNDRFSAERPEGSISTLTIQRTEQRDSAMYRCASSLESNYGYTFGSGTRLTVV.

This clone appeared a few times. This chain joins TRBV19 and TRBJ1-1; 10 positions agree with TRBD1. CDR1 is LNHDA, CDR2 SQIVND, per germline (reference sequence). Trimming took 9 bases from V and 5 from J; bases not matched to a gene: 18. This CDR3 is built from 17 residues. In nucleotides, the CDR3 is TGTGCCAGCCATAGTGCAGGCCCGGGACAGGGGTCGACTGAAGCTTTCTTT. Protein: CASHSAGPGQGSTEAFF. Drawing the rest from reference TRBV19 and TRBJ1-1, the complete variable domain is DGGITQSPKYLFRKEGQNVTLSCEQNLNHDAMYWYRQDPGQGLRLIYYSQIVNDFQKGDIAEGYSVSREKKESFPLTVTSAQKNPTAFYLCASHSAGPGQGSTEAFFGQGTRLTVV.

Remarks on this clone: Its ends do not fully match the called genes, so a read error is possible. The DNA of the CDR3 is TGTGCCAGCAGAATCCGGGACTCAGCTTTTTTT. Encoded protein: CASRIRDSAFF. The J gene is TRBJ1-1, the V gene TRBV6-5; D perhaps matches TRBD1 (5 bases). The CDR3 is made up of 11 amino acids. CDR1 is MNHEY, CDR2 SVGAGI, per germline.

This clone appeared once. The CDR3 spells CASSLEGADNQPQHF. CDR3 DNA: TGTGCCAGCAGCTTAGAGGGGGCAGATAATCAGCCCCAGCATTTT. The V call is TRBV11-2, the J call TRBJ1-5; D possibly corresponds to TRBD1 (6 bases). This CDR3 is 15 amino acids long. With 0 bases removed from V and 4 bases from J, the gap between germline ends came to 10 bases. The germline gives CDR1 SGHAT, CDR2 FQNNGV.